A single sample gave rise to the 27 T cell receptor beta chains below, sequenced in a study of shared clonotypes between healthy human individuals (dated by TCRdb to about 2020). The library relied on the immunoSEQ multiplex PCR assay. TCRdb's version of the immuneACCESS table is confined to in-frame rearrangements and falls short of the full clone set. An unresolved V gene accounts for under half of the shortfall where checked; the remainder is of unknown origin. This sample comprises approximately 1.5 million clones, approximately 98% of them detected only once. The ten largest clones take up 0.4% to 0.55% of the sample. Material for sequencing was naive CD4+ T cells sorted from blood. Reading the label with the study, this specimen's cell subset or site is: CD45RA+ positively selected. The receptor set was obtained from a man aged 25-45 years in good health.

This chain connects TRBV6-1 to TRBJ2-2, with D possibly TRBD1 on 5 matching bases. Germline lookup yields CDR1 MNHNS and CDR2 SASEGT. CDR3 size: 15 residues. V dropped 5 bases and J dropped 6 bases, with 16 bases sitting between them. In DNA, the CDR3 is TGTGCCAGCAGTCTAACCCCAGGGTTCGCCGGGGAGCTGTTTTTT. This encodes CASSLTPGFAGELFF.

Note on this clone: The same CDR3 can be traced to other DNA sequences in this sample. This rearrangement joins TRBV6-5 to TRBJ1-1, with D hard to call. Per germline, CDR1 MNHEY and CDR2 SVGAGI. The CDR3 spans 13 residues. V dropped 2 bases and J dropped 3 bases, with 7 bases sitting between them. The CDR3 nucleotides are TGTGCCAGCAGTTACATTGGGCACACTGAAGCTTTCTTT. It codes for CASSYIGHTEAFF.

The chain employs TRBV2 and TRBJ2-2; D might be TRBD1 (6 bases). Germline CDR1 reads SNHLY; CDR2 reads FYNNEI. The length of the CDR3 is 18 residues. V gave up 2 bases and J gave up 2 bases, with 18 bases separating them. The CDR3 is CASSEPYPGTFNTGELFF. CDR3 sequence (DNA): TGTGCCAGCAGTGAACCCTACCCCGGGACATTCAACACCGGGGAGCTGTTTTTT.

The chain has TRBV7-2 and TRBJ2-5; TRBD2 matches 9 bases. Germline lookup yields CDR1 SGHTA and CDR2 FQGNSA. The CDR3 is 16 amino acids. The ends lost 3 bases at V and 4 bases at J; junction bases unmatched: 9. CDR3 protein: CASSFGAGGPGETQYF. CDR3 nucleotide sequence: TGTGCCAGCAGCTTTGGGGCGGGAGGGCCAGGAGAGACCCAGTACTTC.

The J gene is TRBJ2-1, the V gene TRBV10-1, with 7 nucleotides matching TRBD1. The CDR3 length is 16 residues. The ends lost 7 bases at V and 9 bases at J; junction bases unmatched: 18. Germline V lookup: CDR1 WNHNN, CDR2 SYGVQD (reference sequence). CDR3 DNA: TGCGCCAGCACCAACCAGGGGGTAGTCCCGAGGGTTGAGCAGTTCTTC. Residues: CASTNQGVVPRVEQFF.

The CDR3 loop is CASSPGTSGRLNEQFF. CDR3 nucleotides: TGTGCCAGCTCACCAGGGACTAGCGGGAGACTGAATGAGCAGTTCTTC. V usage is TRBV18 and J usage is TRBJ2-1, with 14 bases aligning to TRBD2. Per the germline V gene, CDR1 is KGHSH and CDR2 is LQKENI. The CDR3 contains 16 residues. The junction had 4 bases not matched to a gene; V was cut back by 2 bases and J by 7 bases. Full variable domain (missing parts from reference TRBV18 and TRBJ2-1): NAGVMQNPRHLVRRRGQEARLRCSPMKGHSHVYWYRQLPEEGLKFMVYLQKENIIDESGMPKERFSAEFPKEGPSILRIQQVVRGDSAAYFCASSPGTSGRLNEQFFGPGTRLTVL.

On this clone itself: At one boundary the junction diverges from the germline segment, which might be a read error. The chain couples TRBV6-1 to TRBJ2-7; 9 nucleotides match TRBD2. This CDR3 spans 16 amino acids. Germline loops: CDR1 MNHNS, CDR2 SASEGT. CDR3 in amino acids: CASSESGAGGSHEQYF. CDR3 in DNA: TGTGCCAGCAGTGAAAGCGGAGCGGGAGGCTCCCACGAGCAGTACTTC.

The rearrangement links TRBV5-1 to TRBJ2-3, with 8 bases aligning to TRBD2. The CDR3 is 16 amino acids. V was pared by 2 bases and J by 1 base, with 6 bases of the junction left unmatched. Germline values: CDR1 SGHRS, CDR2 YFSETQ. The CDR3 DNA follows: TGCGCCAGCAGCTTCAGGGGAGCGGGAGGCACAGATACGCAGTATTTT. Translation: CASSFRGAGGTDTQYF.

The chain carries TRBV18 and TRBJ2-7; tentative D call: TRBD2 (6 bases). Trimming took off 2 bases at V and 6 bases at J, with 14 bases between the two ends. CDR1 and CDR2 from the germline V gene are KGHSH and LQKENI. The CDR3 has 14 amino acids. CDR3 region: CASSPMGRGSEQYF. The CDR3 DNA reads TGTGCCAGCTCACCAATGGGACGGGGGTCCGAGCAGTACTTC.

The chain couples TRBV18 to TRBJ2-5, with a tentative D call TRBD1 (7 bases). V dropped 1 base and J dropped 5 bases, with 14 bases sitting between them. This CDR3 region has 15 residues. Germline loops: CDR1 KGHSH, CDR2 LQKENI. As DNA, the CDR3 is TGTGCCAGCTCACCACTGGCAGGGGGGCGTGAGACCCAGTACTTC. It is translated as CASSPLAGGRETQYF.

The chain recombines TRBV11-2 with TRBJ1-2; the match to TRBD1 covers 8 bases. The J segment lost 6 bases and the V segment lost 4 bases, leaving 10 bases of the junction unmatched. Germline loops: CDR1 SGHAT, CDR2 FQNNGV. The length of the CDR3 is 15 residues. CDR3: CASSYFGQGFDGYTF. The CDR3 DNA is TGTGCCAGCAGCTACTTCGGACAGGGATTTGATGGCTACACCTTC.

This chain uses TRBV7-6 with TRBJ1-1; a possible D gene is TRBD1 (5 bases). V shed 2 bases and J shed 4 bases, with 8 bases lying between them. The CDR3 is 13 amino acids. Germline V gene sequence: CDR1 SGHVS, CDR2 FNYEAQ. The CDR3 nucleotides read TGTGCCAGCAGCTTATCGGGGACCACTGAAGCTTTCTTT. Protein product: CASSLSGTTEAFF.

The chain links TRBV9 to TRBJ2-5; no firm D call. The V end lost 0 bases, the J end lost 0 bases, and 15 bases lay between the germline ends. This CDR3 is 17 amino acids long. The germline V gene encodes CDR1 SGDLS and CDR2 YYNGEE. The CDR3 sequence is CASSVGASRQYQETQYF. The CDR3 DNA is TGTGCCAGCAGCGTAGGGGCGAGCCGCCAGTACCAAGAGACCCAGTACTTC.

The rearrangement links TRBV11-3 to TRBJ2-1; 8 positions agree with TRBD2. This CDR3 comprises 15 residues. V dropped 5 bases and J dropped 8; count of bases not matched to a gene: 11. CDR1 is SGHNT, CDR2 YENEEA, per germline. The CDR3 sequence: CASSRWWTSHDEQFF. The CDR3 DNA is TGTGCCAGCAGCCGTTGGTGGACTAGCCATGATGAGCAGTTCTTC.

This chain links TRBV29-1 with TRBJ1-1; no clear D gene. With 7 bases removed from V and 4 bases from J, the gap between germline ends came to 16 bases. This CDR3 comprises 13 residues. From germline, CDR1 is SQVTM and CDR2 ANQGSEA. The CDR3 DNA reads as TGCAGCGCCGGAAGGGTGTTGGTCACTGAAGCTTTCTTT. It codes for CSAGRVLVTEAFF.

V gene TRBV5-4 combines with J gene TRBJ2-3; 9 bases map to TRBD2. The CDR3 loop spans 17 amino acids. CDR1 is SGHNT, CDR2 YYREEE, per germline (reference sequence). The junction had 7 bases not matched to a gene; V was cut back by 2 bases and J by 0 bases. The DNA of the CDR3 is TGTGCCAGCAGCTTAGCTAGCGGGACCTATAGCACAGATACGCAGTATTTT. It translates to CASSLASGTYSTDTQYF. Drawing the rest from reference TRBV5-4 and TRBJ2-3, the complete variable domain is ETGVTQSPTHLIKTRGQQVTLRCSSQSGHNTVSWYQQALGQGPQFIFQYYREEENGRGNFPPRFSGLQFPNYSSELNVNALELDDSALYLCASSLASGTYSTDTQYFGPGTRLTVL.

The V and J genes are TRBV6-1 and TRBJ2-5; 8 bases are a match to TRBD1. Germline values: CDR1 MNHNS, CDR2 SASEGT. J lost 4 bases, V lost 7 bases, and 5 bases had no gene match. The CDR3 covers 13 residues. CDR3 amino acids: CASNIRGRETQYF. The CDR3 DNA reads TGTGCCAGCAACATCAGGGGGCGAGAGACCCAGTACTTC.

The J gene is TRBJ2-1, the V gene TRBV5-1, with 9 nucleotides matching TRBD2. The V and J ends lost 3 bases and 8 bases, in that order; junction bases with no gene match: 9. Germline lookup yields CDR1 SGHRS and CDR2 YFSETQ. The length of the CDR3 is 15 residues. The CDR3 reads CASSSVTSGSYEQFF. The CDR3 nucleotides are TGCGCCAGCAGCTCGGTAACTAGCGGGTCCTATGAGCAGTTCTTC.

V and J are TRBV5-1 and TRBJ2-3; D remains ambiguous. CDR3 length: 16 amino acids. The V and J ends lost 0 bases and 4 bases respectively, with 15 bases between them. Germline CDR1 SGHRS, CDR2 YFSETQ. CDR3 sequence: CASSLDYSLFADTQYF. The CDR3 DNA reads TGCGCCAGCAGCTTGGATTATTCGCTTTTCGCAGATACGCAGTATTTT.

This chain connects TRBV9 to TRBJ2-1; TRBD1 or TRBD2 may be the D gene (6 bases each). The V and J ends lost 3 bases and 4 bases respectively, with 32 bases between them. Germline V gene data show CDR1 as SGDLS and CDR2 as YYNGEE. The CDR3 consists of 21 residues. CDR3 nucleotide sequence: TGTGCCAGCAGCGATCGTAGCGGAGTATTCGAGTCTATTACAGGGTACAATGAGCAGTTCTTC. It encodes CASSDRSGVFESITGYNEQFF.

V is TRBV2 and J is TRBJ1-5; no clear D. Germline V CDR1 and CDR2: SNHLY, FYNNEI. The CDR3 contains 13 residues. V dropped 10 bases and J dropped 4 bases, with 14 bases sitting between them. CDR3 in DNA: TGTGCCACCACGGTATCCAGGAATCAGCCCCAGCATTTT. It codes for CATTVSRNQPQHF.

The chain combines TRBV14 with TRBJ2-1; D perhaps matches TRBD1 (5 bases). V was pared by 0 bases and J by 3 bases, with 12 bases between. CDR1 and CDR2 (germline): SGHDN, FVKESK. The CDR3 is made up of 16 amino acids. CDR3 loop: CASSQDRYDSYNEQFF. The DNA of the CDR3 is TGTGCCAGCAGCCAAGATCGGTATGACAGCTACAATGAGCAGTTCTTC.

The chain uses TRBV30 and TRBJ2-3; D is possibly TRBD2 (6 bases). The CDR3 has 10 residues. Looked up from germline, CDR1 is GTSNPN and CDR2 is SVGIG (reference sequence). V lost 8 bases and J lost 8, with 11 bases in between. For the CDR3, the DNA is TGTGCCGGGGGAGGCGGTACGCAGTATTTT. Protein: CAGGGGTQYF.

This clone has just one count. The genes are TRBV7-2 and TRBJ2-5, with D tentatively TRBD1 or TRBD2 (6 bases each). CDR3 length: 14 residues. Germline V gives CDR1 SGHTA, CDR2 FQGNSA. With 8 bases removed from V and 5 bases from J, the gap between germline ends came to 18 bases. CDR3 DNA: TGTGCCAGCCAAATTTGGGGGGCGCAGGAGACCCAGTACTTC. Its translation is CASQIWGAQETQYF.

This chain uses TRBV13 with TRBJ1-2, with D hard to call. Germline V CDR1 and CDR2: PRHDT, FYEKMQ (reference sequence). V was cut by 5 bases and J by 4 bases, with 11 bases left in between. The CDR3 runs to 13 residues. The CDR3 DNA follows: TGTGCCAGCAGCCCCGACGGACTCTATGGCTACACCTTC. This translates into CASSPDGLYGYTF.

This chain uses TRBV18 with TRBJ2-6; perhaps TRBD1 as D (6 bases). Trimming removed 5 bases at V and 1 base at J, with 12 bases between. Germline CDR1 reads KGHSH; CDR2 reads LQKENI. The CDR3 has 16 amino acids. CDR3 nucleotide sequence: TGTGCCAGCTCAATAAAACAGGGTTCTGGGGCCAACGTCCTGACTTTC. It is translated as CASSIKQGSGANVLTF.

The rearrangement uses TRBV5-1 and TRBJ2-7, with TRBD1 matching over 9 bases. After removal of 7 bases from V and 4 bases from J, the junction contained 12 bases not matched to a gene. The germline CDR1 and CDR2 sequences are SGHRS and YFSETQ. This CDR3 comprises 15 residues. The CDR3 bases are TGCGCCAGCTGTACGGGGACAGGGAATACGTACGAGCAGTACTTC. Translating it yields CASCTGTGNTYEQYF.